A single T cell receptor beta chain is shown here with its context. These data originate in a study of control samples from healthy donors and cancer patients. This CDR3 has 13 residues. V lost 5 bases to trimming and J lost 6 bases, with 11 bases between them. Germline assignment: CDR1 LNHDA and CDR2 SQIVND (reference sequence). Sequenced by immunoSEQ multiplex PCR; TCRdb stores in-frame clones only, minus some. The sample lists approximately 170,000 clones; roughly 91% were seen once. The sequencing input was blood. The J gene is TRBJ1-5, the V gene TRBV19, with D possibly being TRBD1 (6 bases). This TCR came from a woman aged 25 to 45 in good health. The CDR3 sequence: CASSYGGLQPQHF. The CDR3 region has the DNA TGTGCCAGTAGTTACGGGGGGCTTCAGCCCCAGCATTTT.